The 8 T cell receptor beta chains in this list originate from one sample, sequenced in a study of technical replicates of blood from a few donors. Sequencing was performed with immunoSEQ multiplex PCR; in TCRdb, only in-frame clones are kept and a portion is missing. The sample gives 55,000 to 80,000 clones, 93% of which show up once; 0.2% to 0.3% is in the top ten. The sequencing input was T cells isolated from PBMCs. These TCRs come from a human donor in good health.

In its sample, this clone was seen once. V usage is TRBV29-1 and J usage is TRBJ2-1; D unresolved. The germline V and J ends were trimmed by 5 bases and 4 bases, with 12 bases remaining between them. The CDR3 has 13 residues. Germline V gene lookup returns CDR1 SQVTM and CDR2 ANQGSEA. This CDR3 is CSVLPTDYNEQFF. DNA of the CDR3: TGCAGCGTTTTACCCACAGATTACAATGAGCAGTTCTTC.

The J gene is TRBJ1-1, the V gene TRBV5-1; a possible D gene is TRBD1 (5 bases). The CDR3 contains 18 residues. Between the trimmed V and J ends, which lost 2 bases and 2 bases, there was a span of 22 bases. Germline CDR1 reads SGHRS; CDR2 reads YFSETQ. CDR3: CASSLRWRGNIDNTEAFF. CDR3 DNA: TGCGCCAGCAGCTTAAGGTGGCGGGGGAACATCGATAACACTGAAGCTTTCTTT. Drawing the rest from reference TRBV5-1 and TRBJ1-1, the complete variable domain is KAGVTQTPRYLIKTRGQQVTLSCSPISGHRSVSWYQQTPGQGLQFLFEYFSETQRNKGNFPGRFSGRQFSNSRSEMNVSTLELGDSALYLCASSLRWRGNIDNTEAFFGQGTRLTVV.

J is TRBJ1-2 and V is TRBV5-4; the match to TRBD1 covers 12 bases. V lost 4 bases and J lost 8; bases outside the gene matches: 6. CDR1 and CDR2 from the germline V gene are SGHNT and YYREEE (reference sequence). This CDR3 is 14 amino acids long. CDR3 sequence reads: CASSAGTGGGGYTF. CDR3 nucleotides: TGTGCCAGCAGCGCCGGGACAGGGGGCGGAGGCTACACCTTC.

The chain's CDR3 is CASSEAGDTEAFF. As DNA, the CDR3 is TGTGCCAGCAGTGAAGCGGGAGACACTGAAGCTTTCTTT. The chain recombines TRBV2 with TRBJ1-1; D gene uncertain. Trimming stripped 0 bases from V and 3 bases from J, with 5 bases between. Looked up from germline, CDR1 is SNHLY and CDR2 is FYNNEI. The CDR3 contains 13 residues.

This rearrangement joins TRBV2 to TRBJ1-2; D ambiguous. The CDR3 has 14 amino acids. CDR1 is SNHLY, CDR2 FYNNEI, per germline. V was pared by 4 bases and J by 8 bases, with 17 bases between. CDR3 residues: CASSGRESPEGYTF. For the CDR3, the DNA is TGTGCCAGCAGTGGAAGGGAGTCTCCGGAGGGCTACACCTTC.

The gene calls are TRBV27 and TRBJ2-5; 11 positions agree with TRBD2. The CDR3 runs 17 residues. Losses at the gene ends were 4 bases for V and 2 bases for J; bases not matched to a gene: 9. CDR1 and CDR2 (germline): MNHEY, SMNVEV (reference sequence). In DNA form, the CDR3 reads TGTGCCAGCAGTTCCCGAATCTTAGCGGGAGGGCAAGAGACCCAGTACTTC. Its protein product is CASSSRILAGGQETQYF.

V and J are TRBV30 and TRBJ2-7; 11 bases align to TRBD2. The CDR3 extends over 13 amino acids. The V gene end was trimmed by 5 bases and the J gene end by 3 bases; junction bases not matched to a gene: 3. Per the germline V gene, CDR1 is GTSNPN and CDR2 is SVGIG (reference sequence). The CDR3, as DNA: TGTGCCTGGGGGACTAGCGGTAGCTACGAGCAGTACTTC. This sequence encodes CAWGTSGSYEQYF.

This chain joins TRBV6-1 and TRBJ1-3; D gene unclear. The CDR3 has 15 amino acids. Germline lookup yields CDR1 MNHNS and CDR2 SASEGT. V was clipped by 11 bases and J by 4 bases, with 21 bases between them. CDR3 sequence (DNA): TGTGCCGTAAGATCCAGCGGGGTACCCGGAAACACCATATATTTT. Protein: CAVRSSGVPGNTIYF.